Presented here are 21 T cell receptor beta chains from one specimen sequenced in a study of T-cell reconstitution after alpha-beta-depleted transplantation in children. The TCRbeta library incorporated unique molecular identifiers. MiXCR, applied by TCRdb to the PCR reads, yields one record per CDR3 protein. The repertoire holds about 900,000 distinct CDR3 sequences, with around 30% as singletons. The sequencing used PBMCs, mostly from graft donor cells, collected 360 days after TCRalphabeta/CD19-depleted stem cell transplant. The origin of the receptors is a boy younger than two who had a stem cell transplant for SCID, so the T cells may come from the graft donor.

The genes are TRBV20-1 and TRBJ2-4; 12 bases map to TRBD2. This CDR3 has 17 amino acids. The V and J ends lost 4 bases and 0 bases, in that order; junction bases with no gene match: 7. Germline values: CDR1 DFQATT, CDR2 SNEGSKA (reference sequence). CDR3 loop: CSAIPRTSGIAKNIQYF. CDR3 bases: TGCAGTGCTATACCCCGGACTAGCGGGATAGCCAAAAACATTCAGTACTTC.

This clonotype was counted a single time. V and J are TRBV12-3 or TRBV12-4 and TRBJ2-4; D call uncertain. The CDR3 spans 17 residues. Trimming took off 2 bases at V and 0 bases at J, with 14 bases between the two ends. The CDR3 bases are TGTGCCAGCAGTTTAACTGGGCAGGCTCTAGCCAAAAACATTCAGTACTTC. Translated: CASSLTGQALAKNIQYF.

V and J are TRBV7-9 and TRBJ2-3, with D perhaps given as TRBD1 or TRBD2 (5 bases each). This CDR3 is built from 13 residues. Trimming left V 3 bases short and J 7 bases short, with 11 bases between. Germline V gene sequence: CDR1 SEHNR, CDR2 FQNEAQ (reference sequence). The CDR3 sequence is CASSFGARNTQYF. DNA for the CDR3: TGTGCCAGCAGCTTCGGGGCTCGTAATACGCAGTATTTT.

This chain connects TRBV12-3 or TRBV12-4 to TRBJ2-2, with D unclear. This CDR3 contains 16 residues. V shed 2 bases and J shed 0 bases, with 10 bases lying between them. Here the CDR3 DNA reads TGTGCCAGCAGTTTAACGAATCCTCCGAACACCGGGGAGCTGTTTTTT. Protein product: CASSLTNPPNTGELFF.

The rearrangement uses TRBV20-1 and TRBJ2-7; 8 bases are shared with TRBD1. Germline CDR1 is DFQATT and CDR2 is SNEGSKA (reference sequence). J was trimmed by 1 base and V by 5 bases; bases with no gene match: 7. CDR3 length: 14 residues. DNA for the CDR3: TGCAGTGCTTGGGACAGGTTAACTTCCTACGAGCAGTACTTC. It is translated as CSAWDRLTSYEQYF.

The rearrangement uses TRBV6-2 or TRBV6-3 and TRBJ2-7, with D possibly matching TRBD1 (6 bases). Germline CDR1 is MNHEY and CDR2 is SVGEGT. The CDR3 spans 16 residues. Trimming took off 0 bases at V and 2 bases at J, with 14 bases between the two ends. The CDR3 region has the DNA TGTGCCAGCAGTTACTCCCGGGACAAAGGAACCTACGAGCAGTACTTC. Its translation is CASSYSRDKGTYEQYF.

The rearrangement uses TRBV12-3 or TRBV12-4 and TRBJ1-5; TRBD1 aligns across 9 bases. Germline trimming cut 6 bases from V and 7 bases from J; bases unmatched to any gene: 10. The CDR3 loop spans 15 amino acids. CDR3 sequence: CASRPLGQGDQPQHF. The CDR3 region has the DNA TGTGCCAGCAGACCCTTGGGACAGGGAGACCAGCCCCAGCATTTT.

The genes are TRBV4-1 and TRBJ2-7; D call uncertain. The CDR3 loop spans 13 amino acids. Trimming removed 4 bases from V and 4 bases from J, with 11 bases in between. The germline V gene encodes CDR1 MGHRA and CDR2 YSYEKL. CDR3 sequence: CASSRPDGYEQYF. DNA of the CDR3: TGCGCCAGCAGCCGCCCGGACGGGTACGAGCAGTACTTC.

The chain combines TRBV20-1 with TRBJ1-2; 10 bases fit TRBD1. CDR3 length: 15 amino acids. With V trimmed by 0 bases and J by 8 bases, 9 bases remained unmatched. Germline CDR1 and CDR2: DFQATT and SNEGSKA (reference sequence). The CDR3 sequence is CSARDLGQGVGGYTF. The CDR3 nucleotides are TGCAGTGCTAGAGATCTTGGACAGGGGGTAGGAGGCTACACCTTC.

This clonotype was found many times. V gene TRBV6-5 combines with J gene TRBJ2-1; 7 bases fit TRBD1. J gave up 0 bases and V 4 bases, and 6 bases lay outside the gene matches. The CDR3 spans 16 residues. Germline V gene sequence: CDR1 MNHEY, CDR2 SVGAGI. The CDR3 coding sequence is TGTGCCAGCAGTTTTATACAGGGGAGCTCCTACAATGAGCAGTTCTTC. Translated, it gives CASSFIQGSSYNEQFF.

This clonotype was counted only a few times. The chain is built from TRBV6-5 and TRBJ2-7, with D maybe TRBD1 (7 bases). Germline CDR1 and CDR2: MNHEY and SVGAGI. Between the trimmed V and J ends, which lost 2 bases and 3 bases, there was a span of 11 bases. This CDR3 contains 14 residues. The DNA for the CDR3 is TGTGCCAGCAGTTACGGAGGGACAGACTACGAGCAGTACTTC. Translation: CASSYGGTDYEQYF.

The rearrangement uses TRBV20-1 and TRBJ2-5, with D maybe TRBD2 (7 bases). V was clipped by 7 bases and J by 5 bases, with 23 bases between them. The CDR3 sequence is 15 residues long. Germline V gene data show CDR1 as DFQATT and CDR2 as SNEGSKA (reference sequence). The CDR3 nucleotides are TGCAGTGGGGGAGGGGGACGCTACCAAGGGGAGACCCAGTACTTC. Translated, it gives CSGGGGRYQGETQYF.

This clonotype was counted a few times. This chain connects TRBV11-2 to TRBJ1-3; tentative D call: TRBD1 (6 bases). Germline lookup yields CDR1 SGHAT and CDR2 FQNNGV. V lost 2 bases and J lost 3, with 20 bases in between. CDR3 size: 18 residues. The CDR3 DNA reads as TGTGCCAGCAGCTTAAAAGGACCTAGGACAGTAGGTGGAAACACCATATATTTT. Its translation is CASSLKGPRTVGGNTIYF.

This clonotype has only one observation. V and J are TRBV7-2 and TRBJ1-1; possibly TRBD1 for D (6 bases). The V gene lost 5 bases and the J gene lost 3 bases, with 13 bases spanning the gap. The CDR3 covers 14 residues. Germline V gene sequence: CDR1 SGHTA, CDR2 FQGNSA. The CDR3 bases are TGTGCCAGCAGCCCCTATCAGGGGTACACTGAAGCTTTCTTT. As protein: CASSPYQGYTEAFF.

This clonotype has a handful of counts. The genes are TRBV11-1 and TRBJ2-1; the match to TRBD2 covers 12 bases. Germline lookup yields CDR1 SGHAT and CDR2 FQDESV (reference sequence). The CDR3 length is 19 residues. The V and J ends lost 5 bases and 0 bases, in that order; junction bases with no gene match: 11. CDR3: CASSRPTSGGPSSYNEQFF. The CDR3 DNA sequence: TGTGCCAGCAGCCGTCCGACTAGCGGGGGCCCCAGCTCCTACAATGAGCAGTTCTTC.

V and J are TRBV11-2 and TRBJ2-5, with D perhaps TRBD2 (6 bases). Looked up from germline, CDR1 is SGHAT and CDR2 is FQNNGV. The V end was cut by 3 bases, the J end by 5 bases, with 19 bases between. CDR3 length: 16 residues. DNA for the CDR3: TGTGCCAGCAGCTTCTACCAGGGAGGCGGGTCCGAGACCCAGTACTTC. It specifies CASSFYQGGGSETQYF.

This clonotype was observed at least ten times. The genes are TRBV12-3 or TRBV12-4 and TRBJ1-1; D not certain. The CDR3 has 12 amino acids. The V end lost 3 bases, the J end lost 1 base, and 3 bases lay between the germline ends. CDR3 nucleotide sequence: TGTGCCAGCAGTTTCTGGAACACTGAAGCTTTCTTT. Protein: CASSFWNTEAFF.

This clonotype was seen more than once but under ten times. V gene TRBV9 combines with J gene TRBJ2-3; perhaps TRBD2 as D (5 bases). The CDR3 is made up of 16 amino acids. V was cut by 0 bases and J by 0 bases, with 11 bases left in between. The germline CDR1 and CDR2 sequences are SGDLS and YYNGEE. CDR3 DNA: TGTGCCAGCAGCGTAGGTGGACTTACTAGCACAGATACGCAGTATTTT. It translates to CASSVGGLTSTDTQYF.

The rearrangement joins TRBV20-1 to TRBJ1-4; D is unresolved. V was pared by 3 bases and J by 0 bases, with 8 bases between. Germline V lookup: CDR1 DFQATT, CDR2 SNEGSKA (reference sequence). The CDR3 loop spans 14 amino acids. DNA of the CDR3: TGCAGTGCTAGTCGGCAGGCAACTAATGAAAAACTGTTTTTT. Amino acids: CSASRQATNEKLFF.

J is TRBJ2-2 and V is TRBV7-2, with 8 bases aligning to TRBD2. CDR1 and CDR2 (germline): SGHTA, FQGNSA. The CDR3 consists of 15 residues. Germline trimming cut 3 bases from V and 1 base from J; bases unmatched to any gene: 1. The CDR3 loop reads CASSFSGMNTGELFF. In nucleotides, the CDR3 is TGTGCCAGCAGCTTTAGCGGGATGAACACCGGGGAGCTGTTTTTT.

This clonotype has just a few counts. The chain employs TRBV13 and TRBJ1-2, with D uncertain. With 2 bases removed from V and 8 bases from J, the gap between germline ends came to 18 bases. Germline V gene data show CDR1 as PRHDT and CDR2 as FYEKMQ (reference sequence). The CDR3 totals 15 residues. The CDR3 region is CASSLIPTEAGGYTF. The DNA of the CDR3 is TGTGCCAGCAGCTTAATCCCTACCGAGGCGGGGGGCTACACCTTC.